Below are 13 T cell receptor beta chains sequenced from a single sample in a study of response to subunit inactivated influenza vaccine. TCRdb independently ran MiXCR on the RT-PCR reads; one entry per CDR3 protein. The sample has hundreds of thousands of distinct CDR3 sequences, approximately 15% seen once. Specimen: PBMCs from blood, collected roughly 13 days after vaccination. These receptors originate from a man between 50 and 59 years old who received an inactivated influenza vaccine.

V gene TRBV27 combines with J gene TRBJ2-7; no clear D gene. Germline CDR1 MNHEY, CDR2 SMNVEV (reference sequence). V shed 2 bases and J shed 6 bases, with 14 bases lying between them. There are 14 residues in the CDR3. As DNA, the CDR3 is TGTGCCAGCAGTTTAGGGTTCGGTGGTACCGAGCAGTACTTC. Translated, it gives CASSLGFGGTEQYF.

The V call is TRBV12-3 or TRBV12-4, the J call TRBJ2-3, with a possible D match to TRBD2 (5 bases). The CDR3 length is 15 residues. V lost 6 bases and J 0 bases, leaving 13 bases between the germline ends. CDR3 sequence reads: CASRPFGISTDTQYF. The CDR3 DNA reads TGTGCCAGCAGGCCCTTCGGGATTAGCACAGATACGCAGTATTTT.

This chain joins TRBV12-3 or TRBV12-4 and TRBJ2-5; TRBD1 aligns across 8 bases. V shed 9 bases and J 4 bases; nucleotides not matched to a gene: 1. The CDR3 totals 11 residues. For the CDR3, the DNA is TGTGCCAGTGGACAGGGAGAGACCCAGTACTTC. It codes for CASGQGETQYF.

This chain joins TRBV3-1 and TRBJ2-1; 8 nucleotides match TRBD2. The CDR3 runs 18 residues. Germline CDR1 and CDR2: LGHDT and YNNKEL (reference sequence). Losses at the gene ends were 1 base for V and 2 bases for J; bases not matched to a gene: 10. CDR3 residues: CASSQAPSGRSPYNEQFF. As DNA, the CDR3 is TGTGCCAGCAGCCAAGCCCCTAGCGGGCGGAGCCCCTACAATGAGCAGTTCTTC.

V is TRBV5-1 and J is TRBJ1-6; D unclear. CDR3 length equals 12 residues. V dropped 5 bases and J dropped 7 bases, with 7 bases sitting between them. CDR1 is SGHRS and CDR2 is YFSETQ in the germline V gene. CDR3 protein: CASRGWNSPLHF. The CDR3 DNA follows: TGCGCCAGCAGAGGGTGGAATTCACCCCTCCACTTT.

This clonotype was seen a handful of times. The V call is TRBV9, the J call TRBJ2-5; D gene unclear. This CDR3 has 13 amino acids. V was cut by 2 bases and J by 2 bases, with 7 bases left in between. CDR1 and CDR2 (germline): SGDLS, YYNGEE. CDR3 nucleotides: TGTGCCAGCAGCGTTCTCCAGCAAGAGACCCAGTACTTC. Translated: CASSVLQQETQYF.

The sample holds a few counts of this clonotype. This rearrangement joins TRBV5-1 to TRBJ2-1, with 12 nucleotides matching TRBD2. Germline CDR1 is SGHRS and CDR2 is YFSETQ. V shed 0 bases and J 4 bases; nucleotides not matched to a gene: 5. The CDR3 spans 17 residues. CDR3: CASSLVASGRVYNEQFF. The CDR3, as DNA: TGCGCCAGCAGCTTGGTGGCTAGCGGGAGGGTGTACAATGAGCAGTTCTTC.

The chain links TRBV6-5 to TRBJ2-2; 7 nucleotides align to TRBD1. Germline trimming cut 2 bases from V and 4 bases from J; bases unmatched to any gene: 4. Per the germline V gene, CDR1 is MNHEY and CDR2 is SVGAGI. There are 15 residues in the CDR3. CDR3 protein: CASSYRGPGTGELFF. As DNA, the CDR3 is TGTGCCAGCAGTTACAGGGGGCCGGGCACCGGGGAGCTGTTTTTT.

This clonotype was seen a few times. The chain uses TRBV5-1 and TRBJ2-1; TRBD1 might be the D (5 bases). The CDR3 is 14 amino acids. CDR1 and CDR2 from the germline V gene are SGHRS and YFSETQ. Trimming stripped 0 bases from V and 4 bases from J, with 8 bases between. CDR3 region: CASSLGDRYNEQFF. The CDR3 DNA reads TGCGCCAGCAGCTTGGGAGACAGATACAATGAGCAGTTCTTC. The whole variable domain, filled in from reference TRBV5-1 and TRBJ2-1, reads KAGVTQTPRYLIKTRGQQVTLSCSPISGHRSVSWYQQTPGQGLQFLFEYFSETQRNKGNFPGRFSGRQFSNSRSEMNVSTLELGDSALYLCASSLGDRYNEQFFGPGTRLTVL.

The CDR3 region is CASGRIYNEQFF. The DNA for the CDR3 is TGTGCCAGCGGGAGGATCTACAATGAGCAGTTCTTC. V usage is TRBV12-3 or TRBV12-4 and J usage is TRBJ2-1; maybe TRBD2 (6 bases). The CDR3 totals 12 residues. Trimming took off 8 bases at V and 3 bases at J, with 8 bases between the two ends.

This clonotype has just a few counts. The V and J genes are TRBV3-1 and TRBJ2-7, with TRBD2 matching 11 bases. CDR3 size: 14 residues. Trimming took 7 bases from V and 2 from J; bases not matched to a gene: 4. The germline CDR1 and CDR2 sequences are LGHDT and YNNKEL (reference sequence). Here the CDR3 reads CASTNSGGAYEQYF. CDR3 sequence (DNA): TGTGCCAGCACCAATAGCGGGGGGGCCTACGAGCAGTACTTC.

The V gene is TRBV3-1, the J gene TRBJ2-1; 7 bases map to TRBD2. CDR1 and CDR2 (germline): LGHDT, YNNKEL (reference sequence). V shed 5 bases and J 0 bases; nucleotides not matched to a gene: 13. This CDR3 region has 18 residues. Written as DNA, the CDR3 is TGTGCCAGCAGCGACCAAGCGGGACCGGCTAGCTCCTACAATGAGCAGTTCTTC. Its protein is CASSDQAGPASSYNEQFF.

On this clonotype itself: At one boundary the junction diverges from the germline segment, which might be a read error. The rearrangement uses TRBV7-7 and TRBJ2-5; 9 bases agree with TRBD1. Per the germline V gene, CDR1 is SSHAT and CDR2 is FNYEAQ (reference sequence). The CDR3 consists of 16 residues. The CDR3 is CASSSYLTGGVETQYF. CDR3 nucleotide sequence: TGTGCTAGCAGCTCCTACCTGACAGGGGGAGTGGAGACCCAGTACTTC.